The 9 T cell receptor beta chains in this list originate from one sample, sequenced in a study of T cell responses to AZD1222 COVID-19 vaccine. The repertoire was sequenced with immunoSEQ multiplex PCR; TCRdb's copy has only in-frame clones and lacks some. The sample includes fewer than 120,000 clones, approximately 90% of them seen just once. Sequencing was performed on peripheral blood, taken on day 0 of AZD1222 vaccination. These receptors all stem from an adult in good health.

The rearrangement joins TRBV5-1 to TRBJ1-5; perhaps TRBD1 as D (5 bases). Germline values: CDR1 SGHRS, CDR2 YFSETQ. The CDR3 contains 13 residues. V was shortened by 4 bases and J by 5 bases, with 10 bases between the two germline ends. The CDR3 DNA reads TGCGCCAGCAGCGAGGTAGGGGATCAGCCCCAGCATTTT. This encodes CASSEVGDQPQHF.

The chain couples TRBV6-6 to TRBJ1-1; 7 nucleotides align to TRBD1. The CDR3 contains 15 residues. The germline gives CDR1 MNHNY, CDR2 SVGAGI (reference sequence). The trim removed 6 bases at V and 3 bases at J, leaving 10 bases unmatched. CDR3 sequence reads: CASSPGQFRYTEAFF. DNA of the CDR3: TGTGCCAGCAGCCCGGGACAGTTTCGGTACACTGAAGCTTTCTTT.

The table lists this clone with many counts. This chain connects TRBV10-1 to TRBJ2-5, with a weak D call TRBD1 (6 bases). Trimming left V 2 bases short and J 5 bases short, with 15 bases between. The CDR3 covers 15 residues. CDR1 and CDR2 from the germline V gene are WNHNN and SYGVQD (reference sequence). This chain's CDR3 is CASSEAGADGETQYF. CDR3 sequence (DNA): TGCGCCAGCAGTGAGGCAGGGGCTGATGGTGAGACCCAGTACTTC.

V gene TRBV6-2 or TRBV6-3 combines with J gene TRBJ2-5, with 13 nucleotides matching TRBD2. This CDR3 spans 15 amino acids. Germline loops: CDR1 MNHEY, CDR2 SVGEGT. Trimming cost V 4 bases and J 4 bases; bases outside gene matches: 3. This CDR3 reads CASSSRLAGGETQYF. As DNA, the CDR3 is TGTGCCAGCAGTTCCAGACTAGCGGGGGGAGAGACCCAGTACTTC.

In DNA, the CDR3 is TGCGCCAGCAGCCAAGCGAGGACGGCGAACACTGAAGCTTTCTTT. Encoded protein: CASSQARTANTEAFF. The chain couples TRBV4-1 to TRBJ1-1; no reliable D call. Trimming stripped 1 base from V and 1 base from J, with 10 bases between. The CDR3 is 15 amino acids. Germline V lookup: CDR1 MGHRA, CDR2 YSYEKL.

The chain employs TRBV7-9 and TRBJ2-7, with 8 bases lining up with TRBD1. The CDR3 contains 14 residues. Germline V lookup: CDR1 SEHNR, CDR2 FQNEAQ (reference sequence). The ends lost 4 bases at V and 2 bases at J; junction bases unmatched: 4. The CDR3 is CASSSGQGPYEQYF. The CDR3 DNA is TGTGCCAGCAGCTCCGGACAGGGACCCTACGAGCAGTACTTC.

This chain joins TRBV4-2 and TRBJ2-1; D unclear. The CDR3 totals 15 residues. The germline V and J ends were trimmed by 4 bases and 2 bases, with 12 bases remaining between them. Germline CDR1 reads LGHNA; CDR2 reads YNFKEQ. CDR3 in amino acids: CASSLDIGPYNEQFF. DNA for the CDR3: TGTGCCAGCAGCCTAGATATAGGCCCCTACAATGAGCAGTTCTTC.

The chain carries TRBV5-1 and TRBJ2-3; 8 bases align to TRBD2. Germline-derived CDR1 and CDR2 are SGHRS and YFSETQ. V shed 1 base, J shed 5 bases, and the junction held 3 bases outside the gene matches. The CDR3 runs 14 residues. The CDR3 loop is CASSLQRGQDTQYF. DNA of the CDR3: TGCGCCAGCAGCTTGCAGCGGGGGCAAGATACGCAGTATTTT.

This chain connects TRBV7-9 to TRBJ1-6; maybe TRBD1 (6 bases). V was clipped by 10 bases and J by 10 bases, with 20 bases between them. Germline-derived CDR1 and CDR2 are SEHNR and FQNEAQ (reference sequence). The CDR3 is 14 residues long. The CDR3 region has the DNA TGTGCCACCGGAGAGGTCAGGGGATCGTCACCCCTCCACTTT. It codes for CATGEVRGSSPLHF. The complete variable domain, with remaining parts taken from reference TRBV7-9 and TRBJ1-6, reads DTGVSQNPRHKITKRGQNVTFRCDPISEHNRLYWYRQTLGQGPEFLTYFQNEAQLEKSRLLSDRFSAERPKGSFSTLEIQRTEQGDSAMYLCATGEVRGSSPLHFGNGTRLTVT.